This paragraph covers one T cell receptor beta chain sequence. Its antigen remains unidentified. Unique molecular identifiers were carried by the TCR beta cDNA libraries. TCRdb reprocessed the PCR reads via MiXCR and lists one record per CDR3 protein. The sample records about 260,000 distinct CDR3 sequences, 36% being singletons. This sample was taken from a study of post-analysis software for immune sequencing data. General study results and limits: Five TRBV segments, including TRBV5-6, TRBV5-1 and TRBV20-1, were more frequent in patients than controls.

The CDR3 runs to 13 residues. Germline V gene lookup returns CDR1 SGHRS and CDR2 YFSETQ. Trimming removed 4 bases from V and 2 bases from J, with 8 bases in between. The sequencing sample was made of blood. J is TRBJ2-3 and V is TRBV5-1, with D maybe TRBD2 (5 bases). The receptor was isolated from a girl aged 10-17 years with multiple sclerosis. CDR3 in DNA: TGCGCCAGCAGCGAGGGAAACACAGATACGCAGTATTTT. It translates to CASSEGNTDTQYF.